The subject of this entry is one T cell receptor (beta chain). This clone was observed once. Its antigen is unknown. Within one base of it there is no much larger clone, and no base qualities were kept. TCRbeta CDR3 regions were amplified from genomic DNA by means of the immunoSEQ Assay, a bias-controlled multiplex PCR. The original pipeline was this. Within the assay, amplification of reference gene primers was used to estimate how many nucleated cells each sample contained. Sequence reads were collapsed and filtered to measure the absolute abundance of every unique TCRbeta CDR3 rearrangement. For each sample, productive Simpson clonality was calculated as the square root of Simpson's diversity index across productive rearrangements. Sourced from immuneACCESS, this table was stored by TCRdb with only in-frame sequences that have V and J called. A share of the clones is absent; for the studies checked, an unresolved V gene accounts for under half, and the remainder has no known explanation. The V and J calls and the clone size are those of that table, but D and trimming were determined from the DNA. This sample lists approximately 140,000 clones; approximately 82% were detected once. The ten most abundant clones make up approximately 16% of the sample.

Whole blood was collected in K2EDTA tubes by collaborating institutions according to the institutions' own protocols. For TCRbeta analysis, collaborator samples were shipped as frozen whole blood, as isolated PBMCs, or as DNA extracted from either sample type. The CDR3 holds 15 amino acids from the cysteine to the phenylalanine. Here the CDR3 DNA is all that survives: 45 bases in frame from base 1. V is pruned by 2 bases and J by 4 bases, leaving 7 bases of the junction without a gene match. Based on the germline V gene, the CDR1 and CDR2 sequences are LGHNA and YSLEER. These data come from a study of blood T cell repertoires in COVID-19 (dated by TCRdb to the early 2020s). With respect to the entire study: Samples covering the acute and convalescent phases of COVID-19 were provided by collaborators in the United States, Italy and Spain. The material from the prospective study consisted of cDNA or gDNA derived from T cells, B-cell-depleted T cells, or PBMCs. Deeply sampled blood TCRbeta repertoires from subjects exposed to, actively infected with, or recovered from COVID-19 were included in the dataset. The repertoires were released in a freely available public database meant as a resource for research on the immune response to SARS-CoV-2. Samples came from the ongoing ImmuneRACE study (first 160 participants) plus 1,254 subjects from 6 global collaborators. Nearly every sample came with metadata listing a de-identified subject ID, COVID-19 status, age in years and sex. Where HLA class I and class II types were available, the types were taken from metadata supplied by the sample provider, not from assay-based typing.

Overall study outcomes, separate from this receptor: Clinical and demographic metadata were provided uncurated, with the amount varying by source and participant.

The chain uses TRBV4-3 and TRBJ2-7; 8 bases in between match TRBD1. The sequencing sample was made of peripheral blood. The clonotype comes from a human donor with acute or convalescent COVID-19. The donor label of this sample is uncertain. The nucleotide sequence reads TGCGCCAGCAGCCAATTCCAGGGGGCAGGGTACGAGCAGTACTTC. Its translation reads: CASSQFQGAGYEQYF.